A selection of T cell receptor beta chains follows, all from one sample in a study of CD8+ T cells in alopecia areata. Sequenced by immunoSEQ multiplex PCR; TCRdb stores in-frame clones only, minus some. The table records roughly 120,000 clones, 35% to 40% of them present only once. What was sequenced was CD4+ T cells sorted from blood. These receptors all come from a human donor with alopecia areata. Each CDR3 is given with its conserved first and last residue. A D gene is named only where the DNA matches it firmly. Expanded clones get a size class; other rows say once, few or many, or leave the size out.

clone size,J gene,D gene,V gene,CDR3 protein,CDR3 DNA
.,TRBJ2-1,TRBD1,TRBV5-1,CASSNRPTGVPYNEQFF,TGCGCCAGCAGCAATCGCCCAACAGGGGTTCCCTACAATGAGCAGTTCTTC
few,TRBJ2-5,.,TRBV9,CASSVGASSGKETQYF,TGTGCCAGCAGCGTAGGCGCGTCCTCCGGGAAAGAGACCCAGTACTTC
few,TRBJ2-7,.,TRBV7-9,CASSLSAPDEQYF,TGTGCCAGCAGCTTATCGGCCCCGGACGAGCAGTACTTC
few,TRBJ2-7,TRBD2,TRBV10-3,CAISESLAGAHSYEQYF,TGTGCCATCAGTGAGTCCCTAGCGGGGGCCCACTCCTACGAGCAGTACTTC
.,TRBJ2-1,TRBD2,TRBV6-5,CASSRAGGSSEQFF,TGTGCCAGCAGCAGAGCGGGGGGGTCGAGTGAGCAGTTCTTC
.,TRBJ2-1,TRBD2,TRBV5-1,CASSLTSGSTNEQFF,TGCGCCAGCAGCTTGACTAGCGGGAGCACCAATGAGCAGTTCTTC
.,TRBJ2-1,.,TRBV30,CAWSVNVGEQFF,TGTGCCTGGAGTGTAAATGTCGGGGAGCAGTTCTTC
.,TRBJ2-3,.,TRBV18,CASSPQASRGTQYF,TGTGCCAGCTCACCACAGGCTAGCCGGGGTACGCAGTATTTT
.,TRBJ2-1,TRBD1,TRBV30,CARTSMRGQVISGEQFF,TGTGCCAGGACTTCTATGAGGGGACAGGTCATCTCGGGTGAGCAGTTCTTC
.,TRBJ2-5,.,TRBV5-1,CASSFSQLQETQYF,TGCGCCAGCAGCTTCAGCCAGCTCCAAGAGACCCAGTACTTC
.,TRBJ2-3,.,TRBV9,CASSEGGRGSTDTQYF,TGTGCCAGCAGCGAAGGGGGTAGGGGCTCCACAGATACGCAGTATTTT
.,TRBJ1-2,.,TRBV7-9,CASSLTGALNYGYTF,TGTGCCAGCAGCTTGACCGGGGCACTCAACTATGGCTACACCTTC
.,TRBJ1-1,.,TRBV30,CAWCPGVNTEAFF,TGTGCCTGGTGCCCAGGGGTGAACACTGAAGCTTTCTTT
.,TRBJ2-7,.,TRBV7-2,CASSPHIHEQYF,TGTGCCAGCAGCCCTCACATCCACGAGCAGTACTTC
.,TRBJ1-6,.,TRBV2,CASSVEVGNGSPLHF,TGTGCCAGCAGTGTGGAGGTAGGGAACGGCTCACCCCTCCACTTT
.,TRBJ1-4,.,TRBV11-2,CASSSSPEYNEKLFF,TGTGCCAGCAGCTCTTCTCCGGAGTATAATGAAAAACTGTTTTTT
few,TRBJ2-5,.,TRBV4-1,CASSQEPQGQETQYF,TGCGCCAGCAGCCAAGAGCCACAGGGCCAAGAGACCCAGTACTTC
.,TRBJ2-5,.,TRBV29-1,CSAGKMQETQYF,TGCAGCGCTGGGAAGATGCAAGAGACCCAGTACTTC
once,TRBJ2-7,.,TRBV14,CASSQDATASYEQYF,TGTGCCAGCAGCCAAGACGCGACGGCCTCCTACGAGCAGTACTTC
.,TRBJ2-2,TRBD2,TRBV5-1,CASSLQAGLNTGELFF,TGCGCCAGCAGCTTGCAAGCGGGACTGAACACCGGGGAGCTGTTTTTT
few,TRBJ2-7,TRBD1,TRBV29-1,CSVRTGGGYEQYF,TGCAGCGTTCGGACAGGGGGTGGCTACGAGCAGTACTTC
.,TRBJ2-1,.,TRBV5-1,CASSSGYNEQFF,TGCGCCAGCAGCTCTGGCTACAATGAGCAGTTCTTC
.,TRBJ2-1,TRBD1,TRBV4-1,CASSQGQGGKNEQFF,TGCGCCAGCAGCCAAGGACAGGGGGGGAAGAATGAGCAGTTCTTC
.,TRBJ1-1,.,TRBV27,CASSPLGWGRPPEAFF,TGTGCCAGCAGTCCCCTTGGGTGGGGGCGCCCCCCTGAAGCTTTCTTT
.,TRBJ2-1,TRBD1,TRBV29-1,CSVTATGEQFF,TGCAGCGTTACCGCGACAGGGGAGCAGTTCTTC
.,TRBJ1-2,.,TRBV29-1,CSVEKSQKGHYGYTF,TGCAGCGTTGAAAAGTCGCAGAAAGGTCACTATGGCTACACCTTC
few,TRBJ2-3,.,TRBV29-1,CSVQGGAMDTQYF,TGCAGCGTTCAGGGGGGGGCAATGGATACGCAGTATTTT
.,TRBJ1-2,.,TRBV20-1,CSARRGEYYTF,TGCAGTGCTAGACGGGGGGAGTACTACACCTTC
.,TRBJ2-3,.,TRBV11-1,CASSSWGADTQYF,TGTGCCAGCAGCTCTTGGGGGGCAGATACGCAGTATTTT
.,TRBJ2-4,TRBD2,TRBV28,CASSSSGGGYF,TGTGCCAGCAGCTCTAGCGGGGGCGGGTACTTC
.,TRBJ2-7,.,TRBV5-1,CASSLNAGIMYEQYF,TGCGCCAGCAGCTTGAATGCAGGGATAATGTACGAGCAGTACTTC
.,TRBJ2-2,.,TRBV4-3,CASSQDPSLAGELFF,TGCGCCAGCAGCCAAGATCCATCGCTGGCCGGGGAGCTGTTTTTT
.,TRBJ2-7,.,TRBV27,CASSIGYEQYF,TGTGCCAGCAGCATAGGGTACGAGCAGTACTTC
few,TRBJ2-5,.,TRBV29-1,CSVEATGPETQYF,TGCAGCGTTGAAGCAACAGGGCCAGAGACCCAGTACTTC
few,TRBJ2-5,.,TRBV4-1,CASSQSERGEETQYF,TGCGCCAGCAGCCAATCTGAGAGGGGTGAGGAGACCCAGTACTTC
.,TRBJ2-7,TRBD1,TRBV5-6,CASSHRGTNSYEQYF,TGTGCCAGCAGCCACAGGGGGACAAACTCCTACGAGCAGTACTTC
.,TRBJ2-3,TRBD2,TRBV9,CASSVVAGDGTDTQYF,TGTGCCAGCAGCGTAGTCGCGGGAGATGGAACAGATACGCAGTATTTT
few,TRBJ2-7,.,TRBV29-1,CSVDNPSTYEQYF,TGCAGCGTTGATAATCCCTCTACCTACGAGCAGTACTTC
few,TRBJ2-1,.,TRBV30,CAWSVLGRSSYNEQFF,TGTGCCTGGAGTGTACTGGGCCGAAGCTCCTACAATGAGCAGTTCTTC
.,TRBJ1-1,.,TRBV6-6,CASSYSGQLEAFF,TGTGCCAGCAGTTACTCGGGGCAGCTTGAAGCTTTCTTT
.,TRBJ2-1,.,TRBV7-3,CASKGEEGEQFF,TGTGCCAGCAAAGGAGAAGAGGGTGAGCAGTTCTTC
few,TRBJ2-6,.,TRBV15,CATSGGGVPGSGANVLTF,TGTGCCACCAGCGGAGGAGGAGTTCCGGGCTCTGGGGCCAACGTCCTGACTTTC
.,TRBJ2-3,.,TRBV4-1,CASSQDRPFTDTQYF,TGCGCCAGCAGCCAAGATCGTCCGTTCACAGATACGCAGTATTTT
.,TRBJ2-2,TRBD2,TRBV7-3,CASSPGGGNTGELFF,TGTGCCAGCAGCCCGGGCGGGGGAAACACCGGGGAGCTGTTTTTT
.,TRBJ2-7,.,TRBV28,CASSTSGPTYEQYF,TGTGCCAGCAGTACGAGCGGACCTACCTACGAGCAGTACTTC
.,TRBJ2-7,TRBD1,TRBV28,CASREWNRDRSHEQYF,TGTGCCAGCAGAGAATGGAATAGGGACAGGAGCCACGAGCAGTACTTC
.,TRBJ2-7,.,TRBV23-1,CASSPRKECEQYF,TGCGCCAGCAGCCCACGAAAAGAATGCGAGCAGTACTTC
.,TRBJ2-5,.,TRBV29-1,CSVRGPPETQYF,TGCAGCGTTAGGGGTCCCCCAGAGACCCAGTACTTC
.,TRBJ2-2,.,TRBV29-1,CSVAGPNTGELFF,TGCAGCGTTGCCGGGCCGAACACCGGGGAGCTGTTTTTT
.,TRBJ2-1,.,TRBV28,CASRVHNEQFF,TGTGCCAGCAGAGTCCACAATGAGCAGTTCTTC
.,TRBJ2-1,.,TRBV5-4,CASSLGRNYNEQFF,TGTGCCAGCAGCTTGGGACGGAACTACAATGAGCAGTTCTTC
few,TRBJ2-7,TRBD2,TRBV19,CASSTAGGQEQYF,TGTGCCAGTAGTACCGCGGGGGGGCAGGAGCAGTACTTC